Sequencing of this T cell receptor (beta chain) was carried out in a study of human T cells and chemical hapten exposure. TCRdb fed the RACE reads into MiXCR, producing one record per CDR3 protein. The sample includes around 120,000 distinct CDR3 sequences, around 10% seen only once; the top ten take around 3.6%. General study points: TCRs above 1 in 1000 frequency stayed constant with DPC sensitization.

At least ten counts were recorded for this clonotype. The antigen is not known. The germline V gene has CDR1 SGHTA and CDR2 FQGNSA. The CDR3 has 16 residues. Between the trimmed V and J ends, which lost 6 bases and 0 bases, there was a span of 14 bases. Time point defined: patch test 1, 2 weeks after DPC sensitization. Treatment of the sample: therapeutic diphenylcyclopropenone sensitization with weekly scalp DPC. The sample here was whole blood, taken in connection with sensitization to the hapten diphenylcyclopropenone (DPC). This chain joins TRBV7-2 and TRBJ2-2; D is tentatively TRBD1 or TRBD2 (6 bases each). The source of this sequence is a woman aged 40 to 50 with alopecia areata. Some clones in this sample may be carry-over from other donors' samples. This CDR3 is CASRGGQFANTGELFF. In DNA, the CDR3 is TGTGCCAGCAGGGGAGGACAGTTCGCGAACACCGGGGAGCTGTTTTTT.